This TCR beta chain was sequenced for a study of Ad26.COV2.S vaccination and SARS-CoV-2 variants. The V and J ends lost 6 bases and 1 base respectively, with 9 bases between them. The CDR3 length is 13 residues. Germline V gene sequence: CDR1 SGHTA, CDR2 FQGTGA. Assay: immunoSEQ multiplex PCR; the TCRdb copy retains only in-frame clones and omits some. This repertoire shows roughly 380,000 clones, 92% found once; its top ten account for about 3.8%. This clonotype was sampled from a human donor who had recovered from COVID-19. This sample comprised peripheral blood, obtained after recovery from COVID-19. The genes are TRBV7-3 and TRBJ1-1, with D tentatively TRBD1 (5 bases). CDR3 in DNA: TGTGCCAGCAGTATAGGGGCGAACACTGAAGCTTTCTTT. Its translation is CASSIGANTEAFF.